This passage covers 11 T cell receptor beta chains from one sample sequenced in a study of glioma-infiltrating T cells after dendritic cell vaccination. Generated by immunoSEQ multiplex PCR, the TCRdb table keeps only in-frame clones and is missing some. The table has about 87,000 clones, around nine tenths seen once; the top ten hold approximately 3.4%. The specimen was blood, collected before dendritic cell vaccination. The receptor source for this set is a human donor with glioblastoma.

V is TRBV12-2 and J is TRBJ2-3; the table assigns TRBD2, which was not confirmed against the DNA. TRBV12-2 counts as a pseudogene. This CDR3 spans 16 amino acids. The CDR3 DNA is TGTGCAAGTCGCTTAGAGGTAGCGGGAGGACCCAATACGCAGTATTTT. Amino acid sequence: CASRLEVAGGPNTQYF.

The chain carries TRBV11-2 and TRBJ1-4, with D uncertain. Trimming pared 2 bases from V and 7 bases from J, leaving 17 bases between. Germline CDR1 and CDR2: SGHAT and FQNNGV. The CDR3 covers 16 residues. The CDR3 DNA reads TGTGCCAGCAGCTTAAGGCGGGGAGCGCGTGGTGAAAAACTGTTTTTT. Amino acid sequence: CASSLRRGARGEKLFF.

This sequence joins TRBV7-8 and TRBJ1-1; D is unresolved. V lost 2 bases, J lost 0 bases, and 10 bases lay in between. CDR3 size: 15 residues. Germline V CDR1 and CDR2: SGHVS, FQNEAQ. The CDR3 DNA follows: TGTGCCAGCAGCTTAATCCTCACAGTGAACACTGAAGCTTTCTTT. Translating it yields CASSLILTVNTEAFF.

The gene calls are TRBV25-1 and TRBJ1-2, with D possibly being TRBD1 (5 bases). CDR1 and CDR2 from the germline V gene are MGHDK and SYGVNS. V was cut by 1 base and J by 5 bases, with 11 bases left in between. This CDR3 is 14 amino acids long. Here the CDR3 reads CASSEFGGAYGYTF. The DNA for the CDR3 is TGTGCCAGCAGTGAATTTGGAGGGGCGTATGGCTACACCTTC.

The J gene is TRBJ2-1, the V gene TRBV5-4; no clear D. There are 15 residues in the CDR3. V was cut by 4 bases and J by 4 bases, with 15 bases left in between. The germline gives CDR1 SGHNT, CDR2 YYREEE (reference sequence). The CDR3 sequence is CASSAINTEYNEQFF. As DNA, the CDR3 is TGTGCCAGCAGCGCGATTAATACTGAATACAATGAGCAGTTCTTC. The full variable domain, its missing parts supplied by reference TRBV5-4 and TRBJ2-1, is ETGVTQSPTHLIKTRGQQVTLRCSSQSGHNTVSWYQQALGQGPQFIFQYYREEENGRGNFPPRFSGLQFPNYSSELNVNALELDDSALYLCASSAINTEYNEQFFGPGTRLTVL.

The rearrangement links TRBV6-5 to TRBJ1-2; unclear D gene. The ends were cut back, 5 bases at V and 4 bases at J, with 17 bases in the middle. Germline CDR1 is MNHEY and CDR2 is SVGAGI. The CDR3 is made up of 15 amino acids. The chain's CDR3 is CASSPRQNFAYGYTF. As DNA, the CDR3 is TGTGCCAGCAGTCCCCGACAAAATTTTGCCTATGGCTACACCTTC.

The J gene is TRBJ2-7, the V gene TRBV6-1; perhaps TRBD2 as D (6 bases). The CDR3 has 14 residues. V shed 2 bases and J shed 0 bases, with 8 bases lying between them. CDR1 is MNHNS and CDR2 is SASEGT in the germline V gene. The CDR3 here is CASSESGVSYEQYF. The CDR3 nucleotides read TGTGCCAGCAGTGAATCGGGGGTCTCCTACGAGCAGTACTTC.

V gene TRBV7-9 combines with J gene TRBJ2-1; D might be TRBD2 (5 bases). The V gene's germline CDR1 is SEHNR and CDR2 FQNEAQ (reference sequence). Trimming stripped 5 bases from V and 10 bases from J, with 18 bases between. There are 14 residues in the CDR3. The CDR3 spells CASSPKLEQEEQFF. The CDR3 bases are TGTGCCAGCAGCCCGAAACTAGAACAAGAGGAGCAGTTCTTC.

This clone was detected a few times. This rearrangement joins TRBV2 to TRBJ1-2; 7 bases fit TRBD1. The V segment lost 6 bases and the J segment 6 bases; nucleotides outside the gene matches: 4. The germline V gene has CDR1 SNHLY and CDR2 FYNNEI. This CDR3 region has 12 residues. In DNA, the CDR3 is TGTGCCAGCAGCCAGACAGGGAATGGCTACACCTTC. Amino acids: CASSQTGNGYTF.

This chain joins TRBV2 and TRBJ1-4, with TRBD1 matching 9 bases. The V and J ends lost 7 bases and 7 bases, in that order; junction bases with no gene match: 7. CDR1 and CDR2 (germline): SNHLY, FYNNEI. This CDR3 is built from 14 residues. CDR3 loop: CASNSGQGSEKLFF. Here the CDR3 DNA reads TGTGCCAGCAATAGCGGACAGGGGAGTGAAAAACTGTTTTTT.

The chain combines TRBV19 with TRBJ1-1, with D unresolved. V lost 7 bases and J 3 bases, leaving 9 bases between the germline ends. Germline values: CDR1 LNHDA, CDR2 SQIVND (reference sequence). The CDR3 sequence is 12 residues long. The DNA of the CDR3 is TGTGCCAGTACAGGTTTTGACACTGAAGCTTTCTTT. Protein product: CASTGFDTEAFF.